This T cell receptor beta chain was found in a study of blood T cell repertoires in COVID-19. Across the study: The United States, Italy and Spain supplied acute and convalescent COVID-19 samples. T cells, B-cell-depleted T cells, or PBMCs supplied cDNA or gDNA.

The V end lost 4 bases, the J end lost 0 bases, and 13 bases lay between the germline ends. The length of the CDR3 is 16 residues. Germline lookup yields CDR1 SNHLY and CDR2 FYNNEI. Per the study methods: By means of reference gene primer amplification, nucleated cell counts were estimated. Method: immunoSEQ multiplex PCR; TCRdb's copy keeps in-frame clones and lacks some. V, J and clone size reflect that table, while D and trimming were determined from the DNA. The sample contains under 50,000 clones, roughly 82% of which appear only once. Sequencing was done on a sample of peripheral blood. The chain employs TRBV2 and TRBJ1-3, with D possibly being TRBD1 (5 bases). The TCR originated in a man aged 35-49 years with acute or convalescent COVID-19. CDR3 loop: CASSAQGGISGNTIYF. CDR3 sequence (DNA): TGTGCCAGCAGTGCCCAGGGAGGAATCTCTGGAAACACCATATATTTT.